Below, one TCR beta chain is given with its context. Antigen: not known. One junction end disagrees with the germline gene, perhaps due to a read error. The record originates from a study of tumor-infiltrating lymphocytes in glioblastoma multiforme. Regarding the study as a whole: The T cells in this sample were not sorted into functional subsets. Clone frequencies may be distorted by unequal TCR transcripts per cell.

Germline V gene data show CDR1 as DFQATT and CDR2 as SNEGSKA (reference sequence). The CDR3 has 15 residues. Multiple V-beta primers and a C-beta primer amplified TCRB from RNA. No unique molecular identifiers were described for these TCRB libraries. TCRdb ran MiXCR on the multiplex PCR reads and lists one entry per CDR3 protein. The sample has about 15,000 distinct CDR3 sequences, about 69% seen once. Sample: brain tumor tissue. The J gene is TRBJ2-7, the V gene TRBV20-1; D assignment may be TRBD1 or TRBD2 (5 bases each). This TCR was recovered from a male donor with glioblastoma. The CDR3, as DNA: TGCAGTGCTAGAGAAGGGACCTCAGAGGGTTACGAGGAGTACTTC. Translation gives CSAREGTSEGYEEYF.